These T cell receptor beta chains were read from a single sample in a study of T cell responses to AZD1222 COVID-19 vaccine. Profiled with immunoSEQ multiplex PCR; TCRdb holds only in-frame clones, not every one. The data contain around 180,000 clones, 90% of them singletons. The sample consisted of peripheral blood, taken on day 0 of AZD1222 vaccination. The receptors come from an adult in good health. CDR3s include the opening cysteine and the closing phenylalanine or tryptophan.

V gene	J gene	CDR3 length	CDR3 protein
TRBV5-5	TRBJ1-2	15	CASSLGPGQGVGYTF
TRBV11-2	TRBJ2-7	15	CASSLERSQGGEQYF
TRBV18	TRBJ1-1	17	CASSPNTGTGVSTEAFF
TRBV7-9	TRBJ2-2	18	CASSPGHLGGVRAGELFF
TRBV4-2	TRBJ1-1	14	CASSPNRENTEAFF
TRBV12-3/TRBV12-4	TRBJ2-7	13	CASRGQGVGEQYF
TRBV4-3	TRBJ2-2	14	CASSQAGAEGELFF
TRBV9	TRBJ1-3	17	CASSVGVLVSSGNTIYF
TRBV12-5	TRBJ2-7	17	CASGLTLRGHSSYEQYF
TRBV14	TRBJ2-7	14	CASSQGDRENEQYF
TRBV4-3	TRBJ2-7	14	CASSQDRPFDEQYF
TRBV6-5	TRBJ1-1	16	CASSYRRGTENTEAFF
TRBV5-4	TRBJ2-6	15	CASSTWTAGANVLTF
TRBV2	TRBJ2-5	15	CASRRGQGLQETQYF
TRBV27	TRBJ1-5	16	CASSVKRGTGNQPQHF
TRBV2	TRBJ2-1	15	CASSLTRDGGNEQFF
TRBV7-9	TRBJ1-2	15	CASSQGQTGLYGYTF
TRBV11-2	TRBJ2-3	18	CASSLDLPGLAGYDTQYF
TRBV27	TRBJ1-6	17	CASSRRTASRLNSPLHF
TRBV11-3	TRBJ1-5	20	CASSPRPLHVGNHSNQPQHF
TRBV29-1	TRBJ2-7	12	CSARTVRFEQYF
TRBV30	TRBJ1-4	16	CAWSVIGDRTNEKLFF
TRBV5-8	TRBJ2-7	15	CASSAWGQGSYEQYF
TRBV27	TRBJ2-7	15	CASSYRAPPSYEQYF
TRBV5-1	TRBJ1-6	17	CASSPRQGRSYNSPLHF
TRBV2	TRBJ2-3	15	CASSLQETSTDTQYF
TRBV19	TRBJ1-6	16	CASSDRGSSGNSPLHF
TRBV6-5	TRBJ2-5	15	CASSPLDRVQETQYF
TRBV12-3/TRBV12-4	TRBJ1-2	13	CASSLAGSDGYTF
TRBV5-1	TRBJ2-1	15	CASSLTGFSYNEQFF
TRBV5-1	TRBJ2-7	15	CASSTETGYTYEQYF
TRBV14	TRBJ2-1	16	CASSQGQGKWYNEQFF
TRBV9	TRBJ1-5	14	CASSGAGGRQPQHF
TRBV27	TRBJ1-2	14	CASRGVGGGYGYTF
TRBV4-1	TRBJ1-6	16	CASSQGAARGNSPLHF
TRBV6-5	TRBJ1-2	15	CASSDPGRGWAGYTF
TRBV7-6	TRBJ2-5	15	CASSNPGQGQETQYF
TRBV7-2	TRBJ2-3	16	CASSTAAGRNPPTQYF
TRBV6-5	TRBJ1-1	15	CASSHGLGKNTEAFF
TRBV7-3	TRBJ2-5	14	CASSLAGSRETQYF
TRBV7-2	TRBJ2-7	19	CASSLIAPNGLVPIREQYF
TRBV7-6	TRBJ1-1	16	CASSLARRGRGGEAFF
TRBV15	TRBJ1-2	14	CATSRDKTDYGYTF
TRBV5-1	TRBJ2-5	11	CASRQEETQYF
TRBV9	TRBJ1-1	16	CASSTGTGEMNTEAFF
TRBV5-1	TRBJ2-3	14	CASSFGGLTDTQYF
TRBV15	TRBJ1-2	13	CATSSGTGIGYTF
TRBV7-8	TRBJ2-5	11	CASSLQETQYF
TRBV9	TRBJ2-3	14	CASSAGTVTDTQYF
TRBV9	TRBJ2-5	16	CASSTTSGFTQETQYF